This T cell receptor (beta chain) was found in a study of blood T cell repertoires in COVID-19. Across the whole study: T cells, B-cell-depleted T cells, or PBMCs provided the cDNA or gDNA that served as material.

This CDR3 is built from 15 residues. Germline V gives CDR1 LGHDT, CDR2 YNNKEL (reference sequence). The V end was cut by 3 bases, the J end by 6 bases, with 17 bases between. Produced via immunoSEQ multiplex PCR; TCRdb's table is partial and in-frame only. The table lists about 250,000 clones, roughly 86% of them singletons. The rearrangement links TRBV3-1 (or the pseudogene TRBV3-2) to TRBJ1-2, with a possible D match to TRBD1 (5 bases). This receptor was identified in a man aged 45-65 years with acute or convalescent COVID-19. Material: peripheral blood. The CDR3, as DNA: TGTGCCAGCAGCCAGGGGACTGTAGACGTCAATGGCTACACCTTC. It yields the protein CASSQGTVDVNGYTF.